This TCR beta chain is from a study of T cells expressing NK-cell markers. Study background: From sorted CD3+CD56+NKG2C+, CD3+CD56+NKG2C- and CD3+CD56-NKG2C+ T cells came the TCR beta repertoires. Seven donors tested HCMV-seropositive and one tested seronegative among the eight sequenced.

Looked up from germline, CDR1 is SGHRS and CDR2 is YFSETQ. The CDR3 runs 15 residues. Scientists made TCR beta cDNA using 5'RACE template switching with UMIs. Using the 5' RACE reads, TCRdb records one entry per CDR3 protein without DNA. The sample table includes about 380,000 distinct CDR3 sequences. This rearrangement joins TRBV5-1 to TRBJ2-1; the D call from TCRdb, TRBD2, cannot be confirmed without DNA. The sequenced sample was blood T cells: a sorted CD56 or NKG2C T cell subset, CD4+ or CD8+ T cells, or bulk PBMC T cells (not recorded which). The TCR originated in a man aged 18-70 years in good health. The CDR3 reads CASSLGTSGGAKQFF.